A selection of T cell receptor beta chains follows, all from one sample in a study of blood T cell repertoires in COVID-19. Sequencing was performed with immunoSEQ multiplex PCR; in TCRdb, only in-frame clones are kept and a portion is missing. The sample holds 300,000 to 400,000 clones, approximately 86% seen once. Material: peripheral blood. The receptors derive from a woman aged 55-70 years with COVID-19, enrolled during active disease. The conserved cysteine and the conserved F or W are not part of the CDR3 here. D genes are given only for firm matches. Size tells how often a clone was seen (once, few, many) or the class of an expanded clone, and some rows leave it out.

NA,TRBJ2-5,TRBV7-2,TRBD2,ASSLEVKGTSGVQETQY
NA,TRBJ2-1,TRBV7-3,TRBD2,ASSSRTSKDEQF
NA,TRBJ2-3,TRBV2,TRBD1,ASSGFGDRGPAGEDTQY
NA,TRBJ1-4,TRBV7-2,TRBD1,ASSPPGQLNEKLF
once,TRBJ1-1,TRBV7-9,NA,ASSLSRDTEAF
NA,TRBJ2-2,TRBV29-1,NA,SVGQDTGELF
once,TRBJ1-1,TRBV9,NA,ASSDILDTEAF
NA,TRBJ2-1,TRBV6-5,NA,ASRSGIWSDEQF
NA,TRBJ2-1,TRBV10-3,NA,AISGRHVEQF
NA,TRBJ1-6,TRBV3-1/TRBV3-2,NA,ASSQAGGLTNSPLH
NA,TRBJ1-5,TRBV30,TRBD1,AWSPQRQGSNQPQH
few,TRBJ1-5,TRBV30,NA,AWSTQGNNQPQH
NA,TRBJ1-3,TRBV6-5,NA,ASSYGSGGGNTIY
NA,TRBJ2-1,TRBV30,NA,AWTEVYNEQF
once,TRBJ2-7,TRBV6-5,TRBD1,ASSYGQEDYEQY
NA,TRBJ2-1,TRBV11-3,NA,ASSSHTGYNEQF
once,TRBJ1-1,TRBV6-1,TRBD1,ASSEDSGTGNPAF
NA,TRBJ1-2,TRBV30,NA,AWRQGYYGYT
few,TRBJ1-5,TRBV20-1,NA,SASRENSNQPQH